A single sample is the source of the 24 T cell receptor beta chains below, sequenced in a study of shared clonotypes between healthy human individuals. The table came from immunoSEQ multiplex PCR; TCRdb's copy has only in-frame clones and leaves some out. The sample shows about 2,200,000 clones, just over 90% of them seen only once. Naive CD8 populations comprised CD45RO-negative cells positively selected for CCR7, excluding terminally differentiated effector memory CD45RA+ cells. The sequenced material came from naive CD8+ T cells from PBMCs. The receptors here all came from a man aged 18 to 30 in good health. Some clones in this sample may be carry-over from other donors' samples.

This clone was counted once. The chain uses TRBV6-5 and TRBJ1-2; D remains unclear. With 0 bases removed from V and 6 bases from J, the gap between germline ends came to 8 bases. Germline assignment: CDR1 MNHEY and CDR2 SVGAGI. The length of the CDR3 is 13 residues. In DNA form, the CDR3 reads TGTGCCAGCAGTTACTCGAGCAGACATGGCTACACCTTC. Amino acids: CASSYSSRHGYTF.

This rearrangement joins TRBV28 to TRBJ2-1; 10 bases fit TRBD1. Germline V lookup: CDR1 MDHEN, CDR2 SYDVKM. The CDR3 loop spans 14 amino acids. Unmatched junction bases numbered 4, after V lost 3 bases and J lost 8 bases. Here the CDR3 DNA reads TGTGCCAGCAGTTTCACGGGGACAGGGGATGAGCAGTTCTTC. Translating gives CASSFTGTGDEQFF.

This rearrangement joins TRBV7-9 to TRBJ2-2, with D perhaps TRBD1 (6 bases). Germline loops: CDR1 SEHNR, CDR2 FQNEAQ (reference sequence). The CDR3 contains 16 residues. Trimming left V 2 bases short and J 5 bases short, with 15 bases between. CDR3 region: CASSLRGTSYTGELFF. The CDR3 nucleotides are TGTGCCAGCAGCTTAAGGGGGACCTCCTATACCGGGGAGCTGTTTTTT.

This clone was observed a handful of times. The chain has TRBV2 and TRBJ2-2; unclear D gene. This CDR3 spans 14 amino acids. In germline, CDR1 is SNHLY, CDR2 FYNNEI. The V end lost 3 bases, the J end lost 0 bases, and 5 bases lay between the germline ends. CDR3 loop: CASSDESNTGELFF. The CDR3 DNA sequence: TGTGCCAGCAGTGATGAGTCGAACACCGGGGAGCTGTTTTTT.

The V and J genes are TRBV5-5 and TRBJ2-1; 7 bases match TRBD1. V shed 1 base, J shed 9 bases, and the junction held 16 bases outside the gene matches. The germline CDR1 and CDR2 sequences are SGHKS and YYEKEE (reference sequence). There are 17 residues in the CDR3. In DNA, the CDR3 is TGTGCCAGCAGCTTGTGGGGACAGTTCCCCACGGTTAGTGAGCAGTTCTTC. Its protein product is CASSLWGQFPTVSEQFF.

The V gene is TRBV25-1, the J gene TRBJ2-7, with a weak D call TRBD2 (5 bases). This CDR3 has 15 residues. Germline V gene data show CDR1 as MGHDK and CDR2 as SYGVNS. V was cut by 1 base and J by 4 bases, with 14 bases left in between. CDR3 sequence: CASSEFGELEYEQYF. CDR3 DNA: TGTGCCAGCAGTGAATTCGGGGAACTCGAATACGAGCAGTACTTC.

This sequence joins TRBV6-5 and TRBJ2-7; D possibly corresponds to TRBD1 (5 bases). Germline V gene lookup returns CDR1 MNHEY and CDR2 SVGAGI. Trimming stripped 0 bases from V and 6 bases from J, with 12 bases between. This CDR3 has 14 amino acids. The CDR3 DNA follows: TGTGCCAGCAGTTACTCGATGGGCAGGGCCGAGCAGTACTTC. It is translated as CASSYSMGRAEQYF.

The chain is built from TRBV4-2 and TRBJ1-6, with no clear D. CDR3 length: 13 residues. The germline CDR1 and CDR2 sequences are LGHNA and YNFKEQ. Trimming shortened V by 0 bases and J by 10 bases, and 7 bases separated the two germline ends. CDR3 residues: CASSQDDGSPLHF. CDR3 nucleotides: TGTGCCAGCAGCCAAGATGATGGATCACCCCTCCACTTT.

The genes are TRBV7-8 and TRBJ1-5; D is unresolved. Trimming stripped 0 bases from V and 0 bases from J, with 6 bases between. This CDR3 is built from 15 residues. From germline, CDR1 is SGHVS and CDR2 FQNEAQ. The CDR3 DNA reads TGTGCCAGCAGCTTAGCGCGGAATAGCAATCAGCCCCAGCATTTT. Translating gives CASSLARNSNQPQHF.

This chain uses TRBV5-1 with TRBJ1-1; D is unresolved. Trimming stripped 0 bases from V and 3 bases from J, with 9 bases between. The germline V gene has CDR1 SGHRS and CDR2 YFSETQ. The CDR3 is 14 residues long. The CDR3 region has the DNA TGCGCCAGCAGCTTGGGTTGGGTTGACACTGAAGCTTTCTTT. It yields the protein CASSLGWVDTEAFF. Full variable domain (missing parts from reference TRBV5-1 and TRBJ1-1): KAGVTQTPRYLIKTRGQQVTLSCSPISGHRSVSWYQQTPGQGLQFLFEYFSETQRNKGNFPGRFSGRQFSNSRSEMNVSTLELGDSALYLCASSLGWVDTEAFFGQGTRLTVV.

About this clone itself: This specimen includes other DNA sequences encoding the same CDR3. The V gene is TRBV4-1, the J gene TRBJ1-1, with a tentative D call TRBD1 (6 bases). Trimming took off 3 bases at V and 2 bases at J, with 7 bases between the two ends. CDR1 is MGHRA and CDR2 is YSYEKL in the germline V gene. The CDR3 has 13 amino acids. CDR3 region: CASSQGGNTEAFF. The CDR3 DNA reads as TGCGCCAGCAGCCAGGGGGGCAACACTGAAGCTTTCTTT.

This chain connects TRBV4-1 to TRBJ2-2; 11 bases line up with TRBD2. V lost 5 bases, J lost 3 bases, and 11 bases stayed unmatched. Germline V CDR1 and CDR2: MGHRA, YSYEKL. The CDR3 runs to 18 residues. The CDR3 DNA follows: TGCGCCAGCAGCGTAACCGGGACTAGCGGTATTCACACCGGGGAGCTGTTTTTT. Translated: CASSVTGTSGIHTGELFF.

This CDR3 reads CASSQGTGVNEQYF. The CDR3 DNA follows: TGTGCCAGCAGCCAAGGGACAGGGGTAAACGAGCAGTACTTC. The rearrangement links TRBV4-2 to TRBJ2-7; 9 bases match TRBD1. CDR1 LGHNA and CDR2 YNFKEQ come from the germline V gene. The CDR3 extends over 14 amino acids. With V trimmed by 1 base and J by 5 bases, 3 bases remained unmatched.

The gene calls are TRBV7-8 and TRBJ2-7; D possibly corresponds to TRBD2 (5 bases). CDR3 size: 13 residues. The germline V gene has CDR1 SGHVS and CDR2 FQNEAQ. V was clipped by 3 bases and J by 3 bases, with 9 bases between them. The CDR3 protein is CASSFGRDYEQYF. The CDR3 DNA follows: TGTGCCAGCAGCTTCGGTCGGGACTACGAGCAGTACTTC.

The chain recombines TRBV30 with TRBJ1-5; no clear D. The CDR3 runs to 16 residues. V gave up 6 bases and J gave up 0 bases, with 18 bases separating them. CDR1 is GTSNPN, CDR2 SVGIG, per germline (reference sequence). The CDR3 here is CACSPAGRPSNQPQHF. The DNA of the CDR3 is TGTGCCTGTTCTCCCGCGGGGAGACCTAGCAATCAGCCCCAGCATTTT.

With respect to this clone: Other DNA sequences in this sample translate to the same CDR3. This chain links TRBV27 with TRBJ2-2; D ambiguous. V lost 6 bases and J lost 3, with 2 bases in between. CDR1 is MNHEY and CDR2 is SMNVEV in the germline V gene (reference sequence). This CDR3 region has 11 residues. The CDR3 loop reads CASSHTGELFF. The CDR3 nucleotides read TGTGCCAGCAGCCACACCGGGGAGCTGTTTTTT.

The chain is built from TRBV27 and TRBJ2-1, with D hard to call. CDR1 MNHEY and CDR2 SMNVEV come from the germline V gene (reference sequence). The CDR3 is made up of 16 amino acids. Trimming took 0 bases from V and 2 from J, leaving 11 bases between them. This chain's CDR3 is CASSLSTGLAYNEQFF. DNA of the CDR3: TGTGCCAGCAGTTTATCTACCGGTTTAGCCTACAATGAGCAGTTCTTC.

J is TRBJ1-4 and V is TRBV28; D call uncertain. The germline V and J ends were trimmed by 5 bases and 4 bases, with 14 bases remaining between them. The CDR3 is made up of 15 amino acids. Per germline, CDR1 MDHEN and CDR2 SYDVKM. The CDR3 nucleotides are TGTGCCAGCAGTCCGCGGTGGGAGAGTAATGAAAAACTGTTTTTT. Its translation: CASSPRWESNEKLFF.

This chain links TRBV5-1 with TRBJ1-1; D is ambiguous. The CDR3 is made up of 13 amino acids. From germline, CDR1 is SGHRS and CDR2 YFSETQ. Trimming removed 1 base from V and 5 bases from J, with 9 bases in between. In DNA, the CDR3 is TGCGCCAGCAGCTTGACGACGGGAACTGAAGCTTTCTTT. Translation gives CASSLTTGTEAFF.

V gene TRBV27 combines with J gene TRBJ2-1, with D unclear. This CDR3 has 14 residues. Trimming shortened V by 5 bases and J by 5 bases, and 13 bases separated the two germline ends. CDR1 and CDR2 from the germline V gene are MNHEY and SMNVEV (reference sequence). The CDR3 is CASSGPMSHNEQFF. CDR3 DNA: TGTGCCAGCAGTGGGCCTATGAGCCACAATGAGCAGTTCTTC.

This chain uses TRBV9 with TRBJ2-2; unclear D gene. CDR1 SGDLS and CDR2 YYNGEE come from the germline V gene. This CDR3 comprises 15 residues. V lost 4 bases and J 1 base, leaving 11 bases between the germline ends. The CDR3 nucleotides are TGTGCCAGCAGCCCTCAGGCAAAGAACACCGGGGAGCTGTTTTTT. Its translation is CASSPQAKNTGELFF.

The chain employs TRBV5-1 and TRBJ1-1; no clear D. Per germline, CDR1 SGHRS and CDR2 YFSETQ. The CDR3 contains 13 residues. Between the trimmed V and J ends, which lost 5 bases and 1 base, there was a span of 9 bases. The chain's CDR3 is CASRRDPNTEAFF. The DNA of the CDR3 is TGCGCCAGCAGACGCGATCCGAACACTGAAGCTTTCTTT.

The V call is TRBV7-9, the J call TRBJ2-5; D tentatively reads TRBD1 or TRBD2 (6 bases each). The germline V gene encodes CDR1 SEHNR and CDR2 FQNEAQ (reference sequence). The CDR3 consists of 19 residues. V was shortened by 5 bases and J by 5 bases, with 30 bases between the two germline ends. As DNA, the CDR3 is TGTGCCAGCAGCACCCACAGACGCGGGACACCTCAAGGGTGGGAGACCCAGTACTTC. The encoded protein is CASSTHRRGTPQGWETQYF. The variable domain in full, completed from reference TRBV7-9 and TRBJ2-5, reads DTGVSQNPRHKITKRGQNVTFRCDPISEHNRLYWYRQTLGQGPEFLTYFQNEAQLEKSRLLSDRFSAERPKGSFSTLEIQRTEQGDSAMYLCASSTHRRGTPQGWETQYFGPGTRLLVL.

The rearrangement joins TRBV11-3 to TRBJ2-5; the D gene is possibly TRBD2 (6 bases). V was pared by 5 bases and J by 4 bases, with 17 bases between. CDR3 size: 15 residues. Looked up from germline, CDR1 is SGHNT and CDR2 is YENEEA. The CDR3 nucleotides are TGTGCCAGCAGCCACGGGACGTCCGGGAGAGAGACCCAGTACTTC. Translated: CASSHGTSGRETQYF.